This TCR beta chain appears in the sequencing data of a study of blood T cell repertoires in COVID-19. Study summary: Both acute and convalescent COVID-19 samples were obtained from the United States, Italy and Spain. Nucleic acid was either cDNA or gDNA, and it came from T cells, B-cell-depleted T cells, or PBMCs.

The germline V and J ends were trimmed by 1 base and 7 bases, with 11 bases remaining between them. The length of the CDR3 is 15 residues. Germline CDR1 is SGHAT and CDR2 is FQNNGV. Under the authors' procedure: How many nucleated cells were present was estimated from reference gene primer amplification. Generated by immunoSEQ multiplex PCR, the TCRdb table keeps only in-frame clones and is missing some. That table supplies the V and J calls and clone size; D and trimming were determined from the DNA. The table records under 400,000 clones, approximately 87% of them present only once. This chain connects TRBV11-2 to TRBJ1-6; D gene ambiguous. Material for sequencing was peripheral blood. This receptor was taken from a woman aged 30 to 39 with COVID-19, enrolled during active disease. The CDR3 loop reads CASSLGVVSNSPLHF. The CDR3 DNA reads TGTGCCAGCAGCTTAGGAGTCGTTTCCAATTCACCCCTCCACTTT.